The sequence of this T cell receptor beta chain was determined in a study of blood T cell repertoires in COVID-19. Data came from immunoSEQ multiplex PCR; TCRdb stores just in-frame clones and leaves some out. Among 150,000 to 200,000 clones listed, over 80% were seen once. The origin of this receptor is a man between 65 and 85 years old who had been exposed to COVID-19. Sequenced: PBMCs or T cells enriched from blood (not recorded which).

The CDR3 DNA reads as TGTGCCAGTGCCTCGGACAGGGGCAATCAGCCCCAGCATTTT. This sequence encodes CASASDRGNQPQHF. V usage is TRBV19 and J usage is TRBJ1-5; 8 bases match TRBD1. The germline V gene has CDR1 LNHDA and CDR2 SQIVND (reference sequence). The length of the CDR3 is 14 residues. V was pared by 8 bases and J by 2 bases, with 5 bases of the junction left unmatched. The full variable domain, with the rest looked up from reference TRBV19 and TRBJ1-5, is DGGITQSPKYLFRKEGQNVTLSCEQNLNHDAMYWYRQDPGQGLRLIYYSQIVNDFQKGDIAEGYSVSREKKESFPLTVTSAQKNPTAFYLCASASDRGNQPQHFGDGTRLSIL.